The 25 T cell receptor beta chains listed next were all sequenced from one sample in a study of T cells in Graves' hyperthyroidism and ophthalmopathy. Researchers took RNA transcripts and amplified the TCR beta CDR3 regions from them. HTBI primers drove first-round RT-PCR of the TCR CDR3. One entry per CDR3 protein results from TCRdb running MiXCR on the multiplex PCR reads. Among 450,000 to 650,000 distinct CDR3 sequences listed, 20% to 25% were seen once. The sample taken for sequencing was blood. These receptors originate from a man aged 18 to 29 with Graves' hyperthyroidism.

V and J are TRBV7-8 and TRBJ1-1; D ambiguous. V was shortened by 5 bases and J by 2 bases, with 12 bases between the two germline ends. The CDR3 is 14 residues long. CDR1 and CDR2 from the germline V gene are SGHVS and FQNEAQ. CDR3 amino acids: CASSPPTSNTEAFF. The CDR3 coding sequence is TGTGCCAGCAGCCCCCCCACAAGTAACACTGAAGCTTTCTTT.

Many counts were recorded for this clonotype. This chain connects TRBV2 to TRBJ1-5; weak D call: TRBD1 (6 bases). CDR3 length: 14 residues. V lost 6 bases and J 0 bases, leaving 9 bases between the germline ends. CDR1 and CDR2 from the germline V gene are SNHLY and FYNNEI. CDR3: CASRRTVSNQPQHF. The CDR3 region has the DNA TGTGCCAGCAGGCGGACAGTTAGCAATCAGCCCCAGCATTTT.

The rearrangement uses TRBV10-3 and TRBJ2-7; D perhaps matches TRBD2 (5 bases). The CDR3 contains 13 residues. Per the germline V gene, CDR1 is ENHRY and CDR2 is SYGVKD. Trimming took off 6 bases at V and 2 bases at J, with 11 bases between the two ends. DNA for the CDR3: TGTGCCATCAGCACGACTAATACCTACGAGCAGTACTTC. Amino acid sequence: CAISTTNTYEQYF.

The table lists this clonotype with a few counts. This clone may be a read error of a much larger clone one base away. The chain joins TRBV7-8 to TRBJ1-2; 8 bases map to TRBD1. The CDR3 is 14 residues long. From germline, CDR1 is SGHVS and CDR2 FQNEAQ. CDR3 in amino acids: CVSSSRQGNYGYTF. The CDR3 DNA sequence: TGTGTCAGCAGCTCGAGACAGGGGAACTATGGCTACACCTTC.

This clonotype was seen repeatedly, ten times or more. The chain recombines TRBV20-1 with TRBJ2-7; D uncertain. The CDR3 has 11 residues. Trimming removed 2 bases from V and 3 bases from J, with 5 bases in between. Germline V lookup: CDR1 DFQATT, CDR2 SNEGSKA (reference sequence). CDR3 residues: CSARRNYEQYF. The CDR3 bases are TGCAGTGCTAGACGCAACTACGAGCAGTACTTC.

At least ten counts were recorded for this clonotype. The chain couples TRBV10-3 to TRBJ1-2, with D perhaps TRBD1 (6 bases). The germline V and J ends were trimmed by 6 bases and 4 bases, with 9 bases remaining between them. This CDR3 spans 12 amino acids. CDR1 ENHRY and CDR2 SYGVKD come from the germline V gene. CDR3 nucleotide sequence: TGTGCCATCAGGGCGACAGGCTATGGCTACACCTTC. Protein sequence: CAIRATGYGYTF.

In its sample, this clonotype was seen many times. The chain uses TRBV5-6 and TRBJ2-5; TRBD1 matches at 9 bases. Trimming at V came to 4 bases and at J to 7 bases, leaving 11 bases not matched to a gene. The CDR3 totals 15 residues. Germline assignment: CDR1 SGHDT and CDR2 YYEEEE. This chain's CDR3 is CASSSPGQGWGTQYF. The CDR3 coding sequence is TGTGCCAGCAGCAGCCCGGGACAGGGATGGGGGACCCAGTACTTC.

This clonotype appeared many times. The V gene is TRBV6-7, the J gene TRBJ2-7; tentative D call: TRBD1 (5 bases). TRBV6-7 is an open reading frame whose function is uncertain. The CDR3 sequence is 12 residues long. Trimming stripped 11 bases from V and 2 bases from J, with 13 bases between. In DNA, the CDR3 is TGTGCCGACACAGGACATACCTACGAGCAGTACTTC. This gives the protein CADTGHTYEQYF.

The table lists this clonotype with a count of one. V gene TRBV6-1 combines with J gene TRBJ1-5; no clear D gene. The germline V gene encodes CDR1 MNHNS and CDR2 SASEGT. This CDR3 has 15 amino acids. V dropped 8 bases and J dropped 0 bases, with 14 bases sitting between them. The CDR3 DNA follows: TGTGCCAGCGGAGAGGTGATCCTTAGCAATCAGCCCCAGCATTTT. Its protein is CASGEVILSNQPQHF.

The chain uses TRBV6-1 and TRBJ2-5, with D tentatively TRBD1 (6 bases). This CDR3 spans 14 amino acids. The V and J ends lost 6 bases and 4 bases respectively, with 15 bases between them. Germline V lookup: CDR1 MNHNS, CDR2 SASEGT. Here the CDR3 reads CASRQQGLGETQYF. The CDR3 bases are TGTGCCAGCAGGCAACAGGGTTTGGGAGAGACCCAGTACTTC.

This clonotype has at least ten counts. V and J are TRBV19 and TRBJ1-1; D ambiguous. Germline V gene lookup returns CDR1 LNHDA and CDR2 SQIVND (reference sequence). The CDR3 has 15 amino acids. V lost 1 base, J lost 4 bases, and 13 bases lay in between. The CDR3 region has the DNA TGTGCCAGTAGTATAGGGGAAGGGATAATCACTGAAGCTTTCTTT. Its translation is CASSIGEGIITEAFF.

The genes are TRBV9 and TRBJ1-2; 7 bases are a match to TRBD1. Losses at the gene ends were 0 bases for V and 4 bases for J; bases not matched to a gene: 3. The germline gives CDR1 SGDLS, CDR2 YYNGEE. The CDR3 runs to 14 residues. The CDR3 bases are TGTGCCAGCAGCGTAGGACAGGGTTTCTATGGCTACACCTTC. Its protein product is CASSVGQGFYGYTF. Full variable domain (rest looked up from reference TRBV9 and TRBJ1-2): DSGVTQTPKHLITATGQRVTLRCSPRSGDLSVYWYQQSLDQGLQFLIQYYNGEERAKGNILERFSAQQFPDLHSELNLSSLELGDSALYFCASSVGQGFYGYTFGSGTRLTVV.

In its sample, this clonotype was seen many times. This sequence joins TRBV6-5 and TRBJ2-5; TRBD2 is a possible D gene (5 bases). V gave up 5 bases and J gave up 6 bases, with 25 bases separating them. This CDR3 region has 17 residues. From germline, CDR1 is MNHEY and CDR2 SVGAGI. This CDR3 reads CASSNGWESLLLKTQYF. Here the CDR3 DNA reads TGTGCCAGCAGTAACGGGTGGGAGAGTCTCCTCCTGAAGACCCAGTACTTC.

This clonotype was found many times. The rearrangement uses TRBV30 and TRBJ1-1; D remains unclear. This CDR3 is 11 amino acids long. Germline V gene data show CDR1 as GTSNPN and CDR2 as SVGIG (reference sequence). V was shortened by 5 bases and J by 0 bases, with 4 bases between the two germline ends. CDR3 nucleotide sequence: TGTGCCTGGGAGTTGAACACTGAAGCTTTCTTT. This translates into CAWELNTEAFF.

This chain connects TRBV30 to TRBJ1-2; 8 bases are a match to TRBD1. The CDR3 has 13 residues. Per the germline V gene, CDR1 is GTSNPN and CDR2 is SVGIG (reference sequence). The ends lost 0 bases at V and 8 bases at J; junction bases unmatched: 5. CDR3 region: CAWSVTGGEGYTF. CDR3 nucleotides: TGTGCCTGGAGTGTAACAGGGGGTGAAGGCTACACCTTC.

V is TRBV12-3 or TRBV12-4 and J is TRBJ1-3, with a tentative D call TRBD1 (5 bases). V was pared by 6 bases and J by 4 bases, with 16 bases between. This CDR3 contains 15 residues. This CDR3 is CASRPLEGIGNTIYF. CDR3 DNA sequence: TGTGCCAGCAGACCCTTGGAGGGGATCGGAAACACCATATATTTT.

This clonotype was detected ten times or more. The V gene is TRBV2, the J gene TRBJ2-7; a weak D match, TRBD1 (5 bases). The CDR3 runs to 14 residues. Trimming removed 7 bases at V and 0 bases at J, with 13 bases between. Germline V gene lookup returns CDR1 SNHLY and CDR2 FYNNEI. The CDR3 protein is CASNFAQGSYEQYF. The CDR3 nucleotides read TGTGCCAGCAACTTTGCCCAGGGCTCCTACGAGCAGTACTTC.

This clonotype was detected ten times or more. The V gene is TRBV12-3 or TRBV12-4, the J gene TRBJ1-2, with D possibly TRBD1 on 5 matching bases. Trimming left V 3 bases short and J 1 base short, with 9 bases between. The CDR3 spans 14 residues. The CDR3 DNA follows: TGTGCCAGCAGTTTCGCAGGGTTTAACTATGGCTACACCTTC. The encoded protein is CASSFAGFNYGYTF.

This clonotype was seen at least ten times. V is TRBV30 and J is TRBJ1-1, with 8 bases aligning to TRBD1. CDR1 and CDR2 from the germline V gene are GTSNPN and SVGIG (reference sequence). This CDR3 region has 13 residues. V was pared by 5 bases and J by 3 bases, with 5 bases of the junction left unmatched. The CDR3 DNA sequence: TGTGCCTGGGCCCTGACAGGGGACACTGAAGCTTTCTTT. Encoded protein: CAWALTGDTEAFF. The variable domain in full, with the rest retrieved from reference TRBV30 and TRBJ1-1, is SQTIHQWPATLVQPVGSPLSLECTVEGTSNPNLYWYRQAAGRGLQLLFYSVGIGQISSEVPQNLSASRPQDRQFILSSKKLLLSDSGFYLCAWALTGDTEAFFGQGTRLTVV.

This clonotype occurred many times. The chain carries TRBV12-5 and TRBJ2-2; D may match TRBD1 or TRBD2 (6 bases each). CDR3 length: 14 amino acids. CDR1 is LGHNT, CDR2 FRNRAP, per germline. V was pared by 8 bases and J by 4 bases, with 14 bases between. The CDR3 sequence is CASLLGGTTGELFF. CDR3 nucleotide sequence: TGTGCTAGTCTACTAGGGGGGACCACCGGGGAGCTGTTTTTT.

This clonotype was observed at least ten times. This sequence joins TRBV5-1 and TRBJ1-1; D is possibly TRBD1 (5 bases). The V gene's germline CDR1 is SGHRS and CDR2 YFSETQ. The CDR3 is 16 residues long. V gave up 0 bases and J gave up 1 base, with 13 bases separating them. This CDR3 reads CASSLAPLQANTEAFF. The CDR3 DNA reads as TGCGCCAGCAGCTTGGCCCCCTTACAGGCGAACACTGAAGCTTTCTTT.

This clonotype has only a few counts. The V gene is TRBV7-2, the J gene TRBJ2-5; 11 bases align to TRBD1. Germline CDR1 reads SGHTA; CDR2 reads FQGNSA. Germline trimming cut 3 bases from V and 1 base from J; bases unmatched to any gene: 1. CDR3 length equals 15 residues. CDR3 nucleotide sequence: TGTGCCAGCAGCTTGGACAGGGGGCCCCAAGAGACCCAGTACTTC. This encodes CASSLDRGPQETQYF.

There are many counts of this clonotype. The chain has TRBV28 and TRBJ1-2, with unresolved D. The CDR3 runs 12 residues. Germline V lookup: CDR1 MDHEN, CDR2 SYDVKM. The V and J ends lost 2 bases and 6 bases respectively, with 7 bases between them. CDR3 DNA: TGTGCCAGCAGTTTAGTAAGGAATGGCTACACCTTC. Translated, it gives CASSLVRNGYTF.

The chain links TRBV27 to TRBJ2-7; 8 bases are a match to TRBD2. The CDR3 consists of 17 residues. Germline-derived CDR1 and CDR2 are MNHEY and SMNVEV (reference sequence). V shed 6 bases, J shed 0 bases, and the junction held 13 bases outside the gene matches. This CDR3 reads CASSPLRMSGSSYEQYF. The DNA of the CDR3 is TGTGCCAGCAGCCCTCTCCGAATGAGCGGGAGCTCCTACGAGCAGTACTTC.

This clonotype was observed a handful of times. This chain uses TRBV2 with TRBJ1-2; D not certain. V gave up 8 bases and J gave up 4 bases, with 14 bases separating them. The V gene's germline CDR1 is SNHLY and CDR2 FYNNEI. The CDR3 covers 13 residues. For the CDR3, the DNA is TGTGCCAGCTGGAAATATCAACCCTATGGCTACACCTTC. It is translated as CASWKYQPYGYTF.